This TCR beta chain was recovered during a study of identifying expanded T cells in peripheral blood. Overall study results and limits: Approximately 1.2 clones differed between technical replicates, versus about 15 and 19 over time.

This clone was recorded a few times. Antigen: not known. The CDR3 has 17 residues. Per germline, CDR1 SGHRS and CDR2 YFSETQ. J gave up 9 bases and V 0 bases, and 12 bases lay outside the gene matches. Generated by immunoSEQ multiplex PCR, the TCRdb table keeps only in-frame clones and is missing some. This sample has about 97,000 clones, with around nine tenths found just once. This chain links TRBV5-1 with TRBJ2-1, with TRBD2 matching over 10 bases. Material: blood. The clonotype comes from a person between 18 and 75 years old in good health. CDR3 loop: CASSLGSSGGYLGEQFF. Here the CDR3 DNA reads TGCGCCAGCAGCTTGGGGTCTAGCGGGGGCTACCTGGGTGAGCAGTTCTTC.